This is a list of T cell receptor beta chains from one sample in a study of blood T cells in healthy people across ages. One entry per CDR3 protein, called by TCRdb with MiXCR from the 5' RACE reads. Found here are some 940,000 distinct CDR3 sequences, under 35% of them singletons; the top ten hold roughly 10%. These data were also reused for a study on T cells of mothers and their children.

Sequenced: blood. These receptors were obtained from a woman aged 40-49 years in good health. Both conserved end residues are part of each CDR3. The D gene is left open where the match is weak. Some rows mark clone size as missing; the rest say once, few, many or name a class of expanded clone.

CASSQFQGDRESYEQYF	many	TRBD1	TRBV4-1	TRBJ2-7
CATSRAGRTDTRYF	-	-	TRBV15	TRBJ2-3
CASSLASGGPAHNEQFF	few	-	TRBV5-1	TRBJ2-1
CASSYVTNEQYF	many	-	TRBV7-2	TRBJ2-7
CAGVDHRTDTQYF	-	-	TRBV2	TRBJ2-3
CASRDIQGRGTEAFF	-	-	TRBV12-3/TRBV12-4	TRBJ1-1
CASSATGSRNTIYF	-	-	TRBV21-1	TRBJ1-3
CASSPTSGGNPGELFF	-	TRBD2	TRBV7-2	TRBJ2-2
CASSSQGKVGANVLTF	few	TRBD1	TRBV7-3	TRBJ2-6
CSAGGTTLYEQYF	many	-	TRBV29-1	TRBJ2-7
CATSDGSGGGETQYF	-	TRBD2	TRBV24-1	-
CSVPDPFFLLSPSADTQYF	-	-	TRBV20-1	TRBJ2-3
CASSDSGTRRNEQFF	few	TRBD2	TRBV6-1	TRBJ2-1
CASSPGRGGTNSYTF	many	-	TRBV7-2	TRBJ1-2
CASSSDAPGTENEQFF	-	TRBD1	TRBV12-3/TRBV12-4	TRBJ2-1
CVCSSEVGGDGANVLTF	-	TRBD2	TRBV11-2	TRBJ2-6
CASSPGLAVRDTQYF	many	TRBD2	TRBV4-2	TRBJ2-3
CASSQTWNTEAFF	many	-	TRBV7-2	TRBJ1-1
CASSVEDRTNEKLFF	few	TRBD1	TRBV9	TRBJ1-4
CAISELVEQFF	many	-	TRBV10-3	TRBJ2-1
CASSPNTGGETQYF	few	-	TRBV3-1	TRBJ2-5
CASRSGTETYEQYF	few	-	TRBV27	TRBJ2-7
CASSRKQGFDTEAFF	few	TRBD1	TRBV7-9	TRBJ1-1
CASTFLGTNEKLFF	-	-	TRBV28	TRBJ1-4
CASSQGYRQGQETQYF	-	-	TRBV3-1	TRBJ2-5
CASRSMARQGANQGYTF	-	TRBD1	TRBV28	TRBJ1-2
CASSTEGGLVTEAFF	few	-	TRBV7-9	TRBJ1-1
CASSSVDRPLGETQYF	many	-	TRBV6-8	TRBJ2-5
CASSPPVRLAQETQYF	once	TRBD2	TRBV5-1	TRBJ2-5
CASSILAGDLNEQFF	few	TRBD2	TRBV19	TRBJ2-1
CASSTQENTEAFF	-	-	TRBV7-3	TRBJ1-1
CSAREGTGVVTDTQYF	-	TRBD1	TRBV20-1	TRBJ2-3
CASRDLHELTGELFF	once	-	TRBV10-2	TRBJ2-2
CSALNVGGAVTDTQYF	-	-	TRBV20-1	TRBJ2-3
CASSQPGGGETQYF	many	-	TRBV5-5	TRBJ2-5
CASSLVWDQGVQGEQYF	-	TRBD1	TRBV7-2	-
CASSFASGGDTQYF	-	TRBD2	TRBV12-3/TRBV12-4	TRBJ2-3
CSARTGSSYNEQFF	many	TRBD1	TRBV29-1	TRBJ2-1
CASTGWGTDTQYF	-	-	TRBV5-1	TRBJ2-3
CASSSTFSVDTQYF	few	-	TRBV7-2	TRBJ2-3
CASSLSPPTTVPVRELFF	-	-	TRBV11-2	TRBJ2-2
CASSPPGQGRHEQYF	many	TRBD1	TRBV28	-
CASRLSGETNTEAFF	few	-	TRBV6-5	TRBJ1-1
CASSSRGQDYGYTF	many	TRBD1	TRBV5-1	TRBJ1-2
CASSPDTLNTGELFF	-	-	TRBV6-4	TRBJ2-2
CASRPQGADRTNYGYTF	-	-	TRBV28	TRBJ1-2
CASSLVKLAGGKETQYF	-	TRBD2	TRBV5-8	TRBJ2-5
CASSLTTNLNTEAFF	few	-	TRBV28	TRBJ1-1
CASSQVPNAYEQYF	few	-	TRBV4-1	-
CASSFIVSEHHYGYTF	-	-	TRBV28	TRBJ1-2
CASSLRAGKDLKPLHF	-	-	TRBV5-1	TRBJ1-6
CASSLGVSFSEQYF	-	-	TRBV5-1	TRBJ2-7
CSASQGAGATNEKLFF	many	TRBD1	TRBV20-1	TRBJ1-4
CSASGGDPETQYF	once	TRBD2	TRBV20-1	TRBJ2-5
CASKGRRGDTQYF	many	-	TRBV2	TRBJ2-3
CAWSVQGGFGYTF	-	-	TRBV30	TRBJ1-2
CSATRTEGYGYTF	few	-	TRBV20-1	TRBJ1-2